The source of this TCR beta chain is a study of T cell repertoires in cytomegalovirus infection. One entry per CDR3 protein results from TCRdb running MiXCR on the reads. The sample consists of some 180,000 distinct CDR3 sequences, 9.5% of them appearing once. Per the germline V gene, CDR1 is SGHTA and CDR2 is FQGNSA. This CDR3 is 16 amino acids long. V lost 3 bases to trimming and J lost 4 bases, with 18 bases between them. This clonotype was counted at least ten times. The sequence was obtained from a human donor in good health (CMV status not recorded). Some clones in this sample may be carry-over from other donors' samples. Material: PBMCs. The chain is built from TRBV7-2 and TRBJ2-5; tentatively, D is TRBD1 or TRBD2 (6 bases each). DNA for the CDR3: TGTGCCAGCAGCTTTGGGAGGTCGTTGGGGGCAGAGACCCAGTACTTC. Translation: CASSFGRSLGAETQYF. The full variable domain, in which reference TRBV7-2 and TRBJ2-5 provide the parts outside the CDR3, is GAGVSQSPSNKVTEKGKDVELRCDPISGHTALYWYRQSLGQGLEFLIYFQGNSAPDKSGLPSDRFSAERTGGSVSTLTIQRTQQEDSAVYLCASSFGRSLGAETQYFGPGTRLLVL.